This T cell receptor (beta chain) was sequenced during a study of beta chain features in type 1 diabetes. Across the whole study: Examination covered under 120 million sorted cells spanning all samples.

Study findings and constraints: There was a moderate but significant shortening of TCRB CDR3s in all four CD4+ subsets of Type 1 diabetes patients.

The investigators reverse transcribed all of the isolated RNA, so they sequenced expressed TCRB transcripts. Clones were read by immunoSEQ multiplex PCR, and TCRdb kept only the in-frame ones, dropping some. This sample has 630,000 or so clones, with 11% to 15% found just once. A note on this clone: Its cognate antigen is unknown.

V trimming: 5 bases; J trimming: 7 bases; junction bases outside the gene matches: 8. Looked up from germline, CDR1 is LNHDA and CDR2 is SQIVND (reference sequence). The CDR3 has 15 amino acids. The J gene is TRBJ2-7, the V gene TRBV19, with 13 bases matching TRBD2. The sample consisted of naive CD4+ T cells from blood. The clonotype was recovered from a man aged 18 to 30 with type 1 diabetes. CDR3 protein: CASSSGTSGAWEQYF. DNA of the CDR3: TGTGCCAGTAGTTCCGGGACTAGCGGGGCCTGGGAGCAGTACTTC. The entire variable domain, with the rest obtained from reference TRBV19 and TRBJ2-7, is as follows: DGGITQSPKYLFRKEGQNVTLSCEQNLNHDAMYWYRQDPGQGLRLIYYSQIVNDFQKGDIAEGYSVSREKKESFPLTVTSAQKNPTAFYLCASSSGTSGAWEQYFGPGTRLTVT.